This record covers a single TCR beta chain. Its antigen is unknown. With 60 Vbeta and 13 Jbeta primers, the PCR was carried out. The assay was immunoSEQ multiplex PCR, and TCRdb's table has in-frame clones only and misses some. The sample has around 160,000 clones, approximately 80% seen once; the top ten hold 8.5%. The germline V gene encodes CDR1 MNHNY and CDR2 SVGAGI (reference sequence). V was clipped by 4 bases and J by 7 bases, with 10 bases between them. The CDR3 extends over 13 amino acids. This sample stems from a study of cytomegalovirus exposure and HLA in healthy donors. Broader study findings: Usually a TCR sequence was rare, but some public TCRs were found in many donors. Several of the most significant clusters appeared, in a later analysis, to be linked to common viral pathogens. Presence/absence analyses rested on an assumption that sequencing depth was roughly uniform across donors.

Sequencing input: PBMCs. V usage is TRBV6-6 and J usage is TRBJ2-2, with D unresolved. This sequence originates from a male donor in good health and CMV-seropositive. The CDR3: CASSSTSVGELFF. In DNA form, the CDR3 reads TGTGCCAGCAGTTCCACCTCGGTCGGGGAGCTGTTTTTT.